This T cell receptor beta chain was sequenced for a study of cytomegalovirus exposure and HLA in healthy donors (dated by TCRdb to about 2017). Notes on the research overall: An earlier analysis of approximately 590 of the donors reported 250 to 300 Gb of sequence data and some 100 million unique TCR beta sequences from approximately 180 million T cells. An early release covering around 630 HLA-typed donors comprised approximately 290 gigabases of sequencing data and around 80 million unique TCR sequences. The genetic ancestry cluster associated with self-reported Caucasian donors included about four fifths of the roughly 400 genotyped donors. The study aimed to test whether signatures of past pathogen exposure could be identified by cataloging public T cell receptors. The T cell repertoires of about 700 subjects were profiled by immunosequencing and related to cytomegalovirus serostatus. Along with the roughly 710-subject first cohort, a separate validation cohort of some 130 different subjects was used. To predict cytomegalovirus infection status, the study combined high-throughput TCR immunosequencing, statistical association of individual TCRs with disease status, and machine learning. A later analysis re-examined previously published TCR beta repertoires from 610 or so donors and added high-resolution HLA genotyping to investigate patterns of TCR occurrence. Rather than drawing on any new phenotypic data, the later analysis identified candidate immune exposures from TCR beta sequences and the way those sequences occurred across donors. An earlier analysis of some 600 of the donors applied high-throughput TCR beta sequencing to assess whether each TCR beta V gene segment acted as functional or pseudogenic. Alongside the repertoire data, information on donor age, sex, ethnicity and CMV serostatus was compiled. In a later genetic analysis, genome-wide SNP genotypes for 398 of the 666 donors were used, and that subset was treated as a discovery cohort. All discovery cohort repertoires had been generated on a single sequencing platform. Both class I and class II loci were covered by HLA typing, at four-digit resolution. Typing coverage varied by locus: about 629-640 donors for A, B, C, DRB1 and DQB1; roughly 510 for DQA1; more than 600 for DPA1; under 490 for DPB1. Because of strong linkage in the cohort, four or five DR-DQ haplotypes were treated as single units for association and clustering. Across about 380 genotyped donors of the cohort, an average of roughly 250,000 unique TCR beta nucleotide sequences per donor were sequenced, and roughly 18% of those sequences were non-productive. Overall results and qualifications from the work: HLA typing was unavailable for some donors at each locus, so association tests used only the typed subset. According to a later genetic analysis, donors in an Asian-associated ancestry cluster had fewer N-insertions in productive TCRs than the approximately 710-donor mean. Linkage disequilibrium might explain the correlated functional status among segregating V segments, but an unknown experimental factor could not be ruled out. In a later analysis, TCR association rates were found to vary across HLA loci, with the most associated TCRs seen for DRB1 alleles and the fewest for HLA-C alleles. Three of the identified cytomegalovirus-associated TCR beta chains were confirmed in vitro to be specific for cytomegalovirus antigens. A total of 150 or so TCR beta chains were listed by the study as associated with cytomegalovirus. A further reported finding was that TCR beta sequences accurately predicted the HLA-A and HLA-B alleles for most subjects in the first cohort. A later analysis associated 17,000 or so TCR beta sequences with specific HLA alleles at a false discovery rate of 0.05. Assigning TCR associations to individual alleles was difficult when HLA alleles, especially DR and DQ, strongly co-occurred. In a later analysis, several top co-occurrence clusters were reported to appear linked to parvovirus B19, influenza, CMV and Epstein-Barr virus. The presence/absence analyses assumed that sequencing depth was roughly uniform across donors, and that assumption may not be true. Across donors, most TCR sequences were observed very rarely, whereas some public TCRs were present in many individuals. Broadly in line with IMGT annotations, most TCR beta V segments showed up in productive rearrangements about 87% or about 30% of the time in an earlier analysis of several hundred of the donors. A later analysis found that most CMV-associated TCR beta chains appeared HLA-restricted, with HLA associations seemingly driven largely by CMV exposure. In this cohort, only TCR beta chains were sequenced, and detectable features were limited by the absence of alpha or paired-chain data. The 87-base-pair reads could not distinguish some IMGT-functional V segments, including TRBV6-2 and TRBV6-3, so those segments were excluded. An association between a missense DCLRE1C variant and V-gene and J-gene trimming of TCR beta chains was found in a later genetic analysis and replicated in an independent cohort. The earlier analysis of approximately 590 of the donors excluded over 15 rarely observed V segments, including chromosome 9 orphons, because counts were too low. According to the authors, the approach could potentially be generalized to other disease states and immunological phenotypes. A cluster of highly shared sequence variants was judged likely to be a technical artifact of the sequencing pipeline. The only immune exposure information available for the cohort was CMV serostatus. Cytomegalovirus status was reported to be diagnosed by the classifier with high specificity and sensitivity in both the original and validation cohorts. A later analysis found that HLA-associated TCR beta chains were more clonally expanded and had lower generation probabilities than equally common non-associated chains.

The cohort consisted of approximately 670 healthy bone marrow donors. Cohort members were all nominally healthy when sampled, although unrecorded immune exposures were likely present. The donor was CMV seronegative and belonged to the group of around 350 seronegative cohort members. Every donor gave a peripheral blood sample, and the peripheral blood mononuclear cells from that sample were used for TCR beta sequencing. The Qiagen DNeasy Blood Extraction Kit was used to extract genomic DNA from the blood cell samples. About this clone: The antigen it binds to is not known. Per-base quality was not reported, and no clone a single base away is much larger than it.

Libraries were prepared through the immunoSEQ multiplex PCR assay. A mixture of 60 forward primers for TCR Vbeta segments and 13 reverse primers for TCR Jbeta segments was used in the multiplex PCR. A multiplex PCR assay on genomic DNA amplified the CDR3 region of rearranged TCR beta genes. The amplified TCR beta libraries were sequenced on the Illumina HiSeq System as 87-base-pair reads. Per the authors' processing: A later analysis counted some 80 million unique TCR beta chains across the 666 repertoires, and some 12 million of these chains were shared by at least two donors. Raw reads were error-corrected and collapsed into unique sequences by a nearest-neighbor algorithm in which closely related sequences were merged to remove PCR and sequencing errors. V, D and J gene segments were assigned by aligning CDR3 sequences to IMGT reference sequences. For a sequence to be retained, at least a six-nucleotide match to both a V gene segment and a J gene segment was required. Rearrangements were classified as productive when the CDR3 lacked stop codons and remained in frame with V and J, and all other rearrangements were classified as non-productive. CDR3 was defined by IMGT convention, running from the second conserved V-encoded cysteine to the conserved J-encoded phenylalanine. The earlier analysis of about 610 of the donors excluded any sequence lacking an unambiguous match to a single V gene segment. An earlier analysis of 550 to 650 of the donors classified V segments as functional when productive rearrangements were above 56.7% and as segregating when the standard deviation between donors was above 5%. To diagnose cytomegalovirus status from the catalog of TCR beta chain sequences, a statistical classification framework was built. V and J gene assignment, in a later analysis, came from comparing TCR nucleotide sequences with IMGT/GENE-DB human TR gene sequences. A later analysis assigned CDR3 sequences and most-parsimonious VDJ recombination scenarios with the TCRdist pipeline. In a later analysis, every TCR beta chain was defined by the combination of its CDR3 amino acid sequence and its V-gene family, and reads without a unique V-gene family were dropped. In a later analysis, 500 to 650 highly shared, low-generation-probability nucleotide sequences were removed to address suspected cross-contamination and a sequencing artifact. A later analysis calculated a clonal expansion index for each public chain from normalized within-repertoire ranks of inferred template counts. In a later analysis, generation probabilities were computed using a VDJ recombination model fitted to out-of-frame rearrangements, and the results were checked against IGoR. In a later analysis, TCR-TCR, TCR-HLA and TCR-CMV co-occurrence was scored with hypergeometric tests, and a repertoire-size bias correction was applied to TCR pairs. False discovery rates were estimated in a later analysis by permuting HLA or CMV assignments 20 times. A later analysis grouped co-occurring TCRs with DBSCAN, adding TCRdist sequence similarity when clustering within HLA-allele-positive subsets. For co-occurrence clustering, repertoires with fewer than 30,000 or more than 120,000 public chains were excluded, along with roughly 5 repertoires with anomalous nucleotide sharing. TCRdb re-hosts the immuneACCESS table, in-frame sequences only. Its copies lack some clones; in the studies checked, an unresolved V gene accounts for under half of them, and the cause for the rest is not known. From that table come the V and J calls and clone size; the DNA was used to work out D and trimming. The table for this sample lists about 100,000 clones; approximately 89% of them were counted only once. The ten largest clones add up to about 3.8% of the sample.

At the junction V is shortened by 6 bases and J by 0 bases; bases outside the gene matches: 11. From the cysteine through the phenylalanine, the CDR3 covers 17 amino acids. Only the CDR3 portion is preserved as DNA: 51 bases, with reading frame beginning at the first base. Taken from the germline V gene (reference sequence), the CDR1 and CDR2 loops are SEHNR and FQNEAQ. The V and J segments used are TRBV7-9 and TRBJ1-3, and TRBD1 aligns with 7 junction nucleotides. The receptor was isolated from a man under 40 in good health and CMV-seronegative. The sequenced sample was PBMCs. The DNA sequence follows: TGTGCCAGCAGTTATCGCGGACAGGCCATCTCTGGAAACACCATATATTTT. Its product reads: CASSYRGQAISGNTIYF.